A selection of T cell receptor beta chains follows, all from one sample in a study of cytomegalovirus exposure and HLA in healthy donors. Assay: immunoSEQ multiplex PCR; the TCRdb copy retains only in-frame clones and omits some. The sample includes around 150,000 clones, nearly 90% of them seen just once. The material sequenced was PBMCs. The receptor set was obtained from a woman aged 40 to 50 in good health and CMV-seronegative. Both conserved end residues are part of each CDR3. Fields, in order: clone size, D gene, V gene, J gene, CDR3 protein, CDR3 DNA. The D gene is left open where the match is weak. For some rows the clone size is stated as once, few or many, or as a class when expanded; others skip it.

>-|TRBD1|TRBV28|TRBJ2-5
CASSLRSLTGGPQETQYF
TGTGCCAGCAGTTTAAGATCGTTGACAGGGGGGCCTCAAGAGACCCAGTACTTC
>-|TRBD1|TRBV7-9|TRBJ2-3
CASSLGQGADTQYF
TGTGCCAGCAGCTTGGGACAGGGTGCAGATACGCAGTATTTT
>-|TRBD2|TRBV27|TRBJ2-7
CASSPLSGRASYEQYF
TGTGCCAGCAGTCCACTTAGCGGGAGAGCCTCCTACGAGCAGTACTTC
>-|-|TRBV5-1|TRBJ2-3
CASRLGVGTDTQYF
TGCGCCAGCAGACTCGGGGTGGGAACAGATACGCAGTATTTT
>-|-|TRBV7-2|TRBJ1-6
CASSARGRDSPLHF
TGTGCCAGCAGCGCCAGGGGTCGGGATTCACCCCTCCACTTT
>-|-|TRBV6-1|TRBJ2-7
CASSEPGQSSYEQYF
TGTGCCAGCAGTGAACCGGGACAAAGCTCCTACGAGCAGTACTTC
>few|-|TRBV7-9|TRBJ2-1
CSSSFSSGVEQFF
TGTTCCAGCAGCTTTTCCTCCGGGGTCGAGCAGTTCTTC
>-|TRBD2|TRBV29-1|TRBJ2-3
CSGYSGRSGNTQYF
TGCAGCGGGTATAGCGGGAGGTCGGGGAATACGCAGTATTTT
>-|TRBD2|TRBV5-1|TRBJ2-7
CASKVLADSYEQYF
TGCGCCAGCAAGGTGCTAGCGGATTCCTACGAGCAGTACTTC
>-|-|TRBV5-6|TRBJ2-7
CANRVHLSYEQYF
TGTGCCAACCGGGTCCACCTCTCCTACGAGCAGTACTTC
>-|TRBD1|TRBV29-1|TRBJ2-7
CSVKTGGVSYEQYF
TGCAGCGTTAAAACAGGGGGCGTCTCCTACGAGCAGTACTTC
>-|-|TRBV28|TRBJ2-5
CASKGGRLRQETQYF
TGTGCCAGCAAAGGAGGGAGACTCCGGCAAGAGACCCAGTACTTC
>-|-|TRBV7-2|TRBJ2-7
CASSLWDSSYEQYF
TGTGCCAGCAGCTTGTGGGACTCCTCCTACGAGCAGTACTTC
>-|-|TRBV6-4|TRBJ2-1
CASSLNNRVSSYNEQFF
TGTGCCAGCAGTTTAAACAACAGGGTTAGCTCCTACAATGAGCAGTTCTTC
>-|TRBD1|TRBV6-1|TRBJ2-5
CASSGGVGGRYF
TGTGCCAGCAGTGGGGGAGTAGGGGGCAGGTACTTC
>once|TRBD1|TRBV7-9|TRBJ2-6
CASSRDRAGANVLTF
TGTGCCAGCAGCCGCGACAGGGCTGGGGCCAACGTCCTGACTTTC
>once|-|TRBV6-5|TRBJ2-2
CASSYSRVAGELFF
TGTGCCAGCAGTTACTCGAGAGTAGCCGGGGAGCTGTTTTTT
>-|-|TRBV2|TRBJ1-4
CASSNRGTNEKLFF
TGTGCCAGCAGTAATAGAGGAACTAATGAAAAACTGTTTTTT
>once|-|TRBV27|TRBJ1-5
CASTSKAGYSNQPQHF
TGTGCCAGCACATCCAAAGCGGGCTATAGCAATCAGCCCCAGCATTTT
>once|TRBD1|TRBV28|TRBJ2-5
CASSPVGTGKETQYF
TGTGCCAGCAGTCCCGTCGGGACAGGGAAAGAGACCCAGTACTTC
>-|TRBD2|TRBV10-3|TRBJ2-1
CATTLAGGDEQFF
TGTGCCACCACTCTAGCGGGAGGCGATGAGCAGTTCTTC
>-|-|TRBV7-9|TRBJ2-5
CSSSFKTRDQETQYF
TGTTCCAGCAGCTTTAAGACTAGAGACCAAGAGACCCAGTACTTC
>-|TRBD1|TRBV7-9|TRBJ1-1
CASSSSGTVNTEAFF
TGTGCCAGCAGCTCTAGTGGGACAGTGAACACTGAAGCTTTCTTT
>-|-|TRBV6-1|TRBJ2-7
CASSTREEQYF
TGTGCCAGCAGTACAAGGGAGGAGCAGTACTTC
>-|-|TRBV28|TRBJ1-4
CASSWGDQTNEKLFF
TGTGCCAGCAGTTGGGGGGATCAGACTAATGAAAAACTGTTTTTT
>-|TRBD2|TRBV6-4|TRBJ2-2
CASSDGTSGSIGELFF
TGTGCCAGCAGTGACGGGACTAGCGGGAGTATCGGGGAGCTGTTTTTT
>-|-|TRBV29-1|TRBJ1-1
CSVDRWNTEAFF
TGCAGCGTTGACAGGTGGAACACTGAAGCTTTCTTT
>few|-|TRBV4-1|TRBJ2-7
CASSQEGYRDSPYEQYF
TGCGCCAGCAGCCAAGAAGGGTACCGGGACTCCCCCTACGAGCAGTACTTC
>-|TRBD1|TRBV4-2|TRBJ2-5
CASSRGDGTGGQETQYF
TGTGCCAGCAGCCGTGGTGACGGGACAGGGGGACAAGAGACCCAGTACTTC
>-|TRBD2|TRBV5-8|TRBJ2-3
CASSVGLAGVGDTQYF
TGTGCCAGCAGCGTAGGACTAGCGGGAGTCGGAGATACGCAGTATTTT
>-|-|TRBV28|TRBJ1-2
CASSLYSGYTF
TGTGCCAGCAGTTTATACAGTGGCTACACCTTC
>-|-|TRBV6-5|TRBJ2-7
CASSYSSVTVLRQYF
TGTGCCAGCAGTTACTCGTCAGTAACAGTCTTGAGGCAGTACTTC
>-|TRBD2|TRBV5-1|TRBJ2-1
CASSLTSGSYNEQFF
TGCGCCAGCAGCCTAACTAGCGGCTCCTACAATGAGCAGTTCTTC
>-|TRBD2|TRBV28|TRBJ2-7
CASSMGLAVPYEQYF
TGTGCCAGCAGTATGGGACTAGCGGTACCCTACGAGCAGTACTTC
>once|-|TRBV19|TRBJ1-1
CASRPDISTLAFF
TGTGCCAGTAGGCCGGACATTTCGACGTTAGCTTTCTTT
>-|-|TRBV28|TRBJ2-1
CASSALERGNEQFF
TGTGCCAGCAGTGCTCTAGAAAGGGGCAATGAGCAGTTCTTC
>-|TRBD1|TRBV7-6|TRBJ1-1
CASSLLTGGPLNTEAFF
TGTGCCAGCAGCTTATTAACAGGGGGTCCCCTGAACACTGAAGCTTTCTTT
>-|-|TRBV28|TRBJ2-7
CASIGQPRFYEQYF
TGTGCCAGCATCGGACAGCCTCGTTTTTACGAGCAGTACTTC
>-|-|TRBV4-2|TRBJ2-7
CASSRSGTSSYEQYF
TGTGCCAGCAGCCGCTCCGGGACTTCCTCCTACGAGCAGTACTTC
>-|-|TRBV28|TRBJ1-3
CASSLWQDSGNTIYF
TGTGCCAGCAGTTTATGGCAGGATTCTGGAAACACCATATATTTT
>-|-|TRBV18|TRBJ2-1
CASSPGAAYNEQFF
TGTGCCAGCTCACCAGGGGCAGCTTACAATGAGCAGTTCTTC
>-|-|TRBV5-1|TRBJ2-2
CASSGTSNTGELFF
TGCGCCAGCTCCGGGACTTCGAACACCGGGGAGCTGTTTTTT
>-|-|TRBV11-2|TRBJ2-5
CASSPLRGVETQYF
TGTGCCAGCAGCCCCCTCAGGGGGGTTGAGACCCAGTACTTC
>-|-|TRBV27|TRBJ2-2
CASSPWRASDTGELFF
TGTGCCAGCAGTCCATGGAGGGCCTCCGACACCGGGGAGCTGTTTTTT
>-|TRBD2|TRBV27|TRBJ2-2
CASRNLAGGTGELFF
TGTGCCAGCAGGAACTTAGCGGGAGGGACGGGGGAGCTGTTTTTT
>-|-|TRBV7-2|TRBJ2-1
CASSRRNEQFF
TGTGCCAGCAGTCGTCGCAATGAGCAGTTCTTC
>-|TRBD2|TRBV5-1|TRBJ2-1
CASSRAPLAGGDNEQFF
TGCGCCAGCAGCCGTGCCCCACTAGCGGGAGGCGACAATGAGCAGTTCTTC
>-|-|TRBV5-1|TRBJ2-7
CASSFGHRDAYEQYF
TGCGCCAGCAGCTTCGGACACAGAGATGCCTACGAGCAGTACTTC
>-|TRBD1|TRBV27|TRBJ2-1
CASSPRQGGLDEQFF
TGTGCCAGCAGTCCCCGACAGGGGGGGTTGGATGAGCAGTTCTTC
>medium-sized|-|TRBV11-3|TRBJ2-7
CASSQTPLVVHEQYF
TGTGCCAGCAGCCAAACTCCGCTAGTAGTCCACGAGCAGTACTTC
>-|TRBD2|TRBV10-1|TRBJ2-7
CASSPGLDNEQYF
TGCGCCAGCAGTCCCGGACTAGATAACGAGCAGTACTTC
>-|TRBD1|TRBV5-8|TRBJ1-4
CASSDGQVVNEKLFF
TGTGCCAGCAGCGACGGACAGGTAGTGAATGAAAAACTGTTTTTT
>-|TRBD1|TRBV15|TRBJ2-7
CATSRDGRDRGPYEQYF
TGTGCCACCAGCAGAGATGGACGGGACAGGGGGCCCTACGAGCAGTACTTC
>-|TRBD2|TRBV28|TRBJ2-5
CASSLLGGRGGETQYF
TGTGCCAGCAGTTTACTTGGGGGGCGGGGGGGAGAGACCCAGTACTTC
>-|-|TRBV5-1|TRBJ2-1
CASSLPGNGNEQFF
TGCGCCAGCAGCTTGCCCGGGAATGGGAATGAGCAGTTCTTC
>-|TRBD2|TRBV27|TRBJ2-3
CASSLYRSGTSGSGGTDTQYF
TGTGCCAGCAGTTTATATCGCTCCGGGACTAGCGGGAGTGGGGGGACAGATACGCAGTATTTT
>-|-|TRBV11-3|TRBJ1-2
CASSLGPLANYGYTF
TGTGCCAGCAGCTTAGGGCCCCTAGCCAACTATGGCTACACCTTC
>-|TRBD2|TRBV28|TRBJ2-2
CASSLTSGIRELFF
TGTGCCAGCAGTTTGACTAGCGGGATTCGGGAGCTGTTTTTT
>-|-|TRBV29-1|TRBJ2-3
CSVSSAPATDTQYF
TGCAGCGTCTCTAGCGCTCCAGCCACAGATACGCAGTATTTT
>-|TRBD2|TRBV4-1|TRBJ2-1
CASSQGAGGARNEQFF
TGCGCCAGCAGCCAAGGTGCGGGAGGGGCTCGCAATGAGCAGTTCTTC